This passage covers 13 T cell receptor beta chains from one sample sequenced in a study of blood T cell repertoires in COVID-19. Only in-frame clones appear in the TCRdb table, and some are missing; sequencing was by immunoSEQ multiplex PCR. The data show 350,000 or so clones, roughly 90% seen once. Sequenced: PBMCs or T cells enriched from blood (not recorded which). These receptors came from a woman aged 30 to 39 who had been exposed to COVID-19.

The rearrangement links TRBV9 to TRBJ1-1; D gene uncertain. The V gene's germline CDR1 is SGDLS and CDR2 YYNGEE. V gave up 4 bases and J gave up 4 bases, with 17 bases separating them. This CDR3 comprises 15 residues. CDR3 sequence (DNA): TGTGCCAGCAGCCCTATGGTACATGGGAGCACTGAAGCTTTCTTT. It encodes CASSPMVHGSTEAFF.

The chain joins TRBV27 to TRBJ1-5; the D is unclear. V was pared by 2 bases and J by 4 bases, with 15 bases between. The CDR3 covers 16 residues. Germline CDR1 reads MNHEY; CDR2 reads SMNVEV (reference sequence). The CDR3 DNA is TGTGCCAGCAGTTTAAGCGGGCCTTACCCGAATCAGCCCCAGCATTTT. It codes for CASSLSGPYPNQPQHF.

This chain joins TRBV11-2 and TRBJ1-4; 9 positions match TRBD1. The V and J ends lost 5 bases and 5 bases, in that order; junction bases with no gene match: 6. Germline loops: CDR1 SGHAT, CDR2 FQNNGV. This CDR3 contains 15 residues. Written as DNA, the CDR3 is TGTGCCAGCAGCCTACAGGGGGCGGAAAATGAAAAACTGTTTTTT. Translated, it gives CASSLQGAENEKLFF. The full variable domain, in which reference TRBV11-2 and TRBJ1-4 provide the parts outside the CDR3, is EAGVAQSPRYKIIEKRQSVAFWCNPISGHATLYWYQQILGQGPKLLIQFQNNGVVDDSQLPKDRFSAERLKGVDSTLKIQPAKLEDSAVYLCASSLQGAENEKLFFGSGTQLSVL.

Comment on this clone: This sample also contains other DNA sequences that code for the same CDR3. The chain is built from TRBV7-9 and TRBJ1-1; D gene uncertain. In germline, CDR1 is SEHNR, CDR2 FQNEAQ (reference sequence). The length of the CDR3 is 14 residues. Trimming left V 6 bases short and J 0 bases short, with 11 bases between. The CDR3 spells CASSPRLMNTEAFF. CDR3 nucleotides: TGTGCCAGCAGTCCACGACTGATGAACACTGAAGCTTTCTTT.

V and J are TRBV7-9 and TRBJ1-4, with D perhaps TRBD1 (6 bases). CDR1 is SEHNR and CDR2 is FQNEAQ in the germline V gene (reference sequence). The CDR3 is 16 amino acids. Trimming pared 5 bases from V and 0 bases from J, leaving 13 bases between. Here the CDR3 DNA reads TGTGCCAGCAGCCTGGACAGCGTTGCAACTAATGAAAAACTGTTTTTT. This gives the protein CASSLDSVATNEKLFF. Full variable domain (outside the CDR3, taken from reference TRBV7-9 and TRBJ1-4): DTGVSQNPRHKITKRGQNVTFRCDPISEHNRLYWYRQTLGQGPEFLTYFQNEAQLEKSRLLSDRFSAERPKGSFSTLEIQRTEQGDSAMYLCASSLDSVATNEKLFFGSGTQLSVL.

In its sample, this clone was seen once. The V gene is TRBV18, the J gene TRBJ1-2; 7 nucleotides line up with TRBD1. The V segment lost 3 bases and the J segment 5 bases; nucleotides outside the gene matches: 12. There are 16 residues in the CDR3. Germline CDR1 and CDR2: KGHSH and LQKENI. CDR3: CASSPTHRGRQYGYTF. Here the CDR3 DNA reads TGTGCCAGCTCACCCACCCACAGGGGACGACAGTATGGCTACACCTTC.

This chain links TRBV29-1 with TRBJ1-1, with D possibly TRBD1 on 5 matching bases. In germline, CDR1 is SQVTM, CDR2 ANQGSEA. The V gene lost 6 bases and the J gene lost 5 bases, with 16 bases spanning the gap. The CDR3 is 13 residues long. CDR3 in amino acids: CSVGPHRGTEAFF. The CDR3 DNA reads TGCAGCGTAGGCCCCCACCGGGGGACTGAAGCTTTCTTT.

The chain recombines TRBV9 with TRBJ1-2; D is undetermined. CDR3 length: 15 amino acids. Trimming shortened V by 0 bases and J by 6 bases, and 15 bases separated the two germline ends. Germline V gives CDR1 SGDLS, CDR2 YYNGEE. The CDR3 protein is CASSVGGGSGDGYTF. CDR3 DNA: TGTGCCAGCAGCGTAGGAGGCGGGAGTGGAGATGGCTACACCTTC.

The rearrangement uses TRBV7-9 and TRBJ2-1, with 8 bases aligning to TRBD2. V lost 2 bases and J lost 2; bases outside the gene matches: 2. Germline V lookup: CDR1 SEHNR, CDR2 FQNEAQ (reference sequence). The CDR3 has 15 amino acids. CDR3 nucleotides: TGTGCCAGCAGCTTACGCGGGAGGACCTACAATGAGCAGTTCTTC. It encodes CASSLRGRTYNEQFF.

DNA of the CDR3: TGTGCCAGCAGCCCTAAACGGAGGGACAGTGGGTCCTACGAGCAGTACTTC. Its translation: CASSPKRRDSGSYEQYF. This chain uses TRBV7-8 with TRBJ2-7, with a possible D match to TRBD1 (7 bases). Deletions cut 5 bases from V and 1 base from J, with 21 bases between. The CDR3 sequence is 17 residues long. CDR1 and CDR2 (germline): SGHVS, FQNEAQ. Full variable domain (missing parts from reference TRBV7-8 and TRBJ2-7): GAGVSQSPRYKVAKRGQDVALRCDPISGHVSLFWYQQALGQGPEFLTYFQNEAQLDKSGLPSDRFFAERPEGSVSTLKIQRTQQEDSAVYLCASSPKRRDSGSYEQYFGPGTRLTVT.

The V call is TRBV3-1 (or the pseudogene TRBV3-2), the J call TRBJ2-2, with TRBD2 matching 7 bases. Germline lookup yields CDR1 LGHDT and CDR2 YNNKEL (reference sequence). Unmatched junction bases numbered 6, after V lost 1 base and J lost 4 bases. This CDR3 is built from 16 residues. The CDR3 here is CASSQGLADITGELFF. The DNA of the CDR3 is TGTGCCAGCAGCCAAGGGCTAGCGGACATCACCGGGGAGCTGTTTTTT.

This chain links TRBV5-7 with TRBJ2-1; 10 bases line up with TRBD2. TRBV5-7 is an ORF, and what it does is uncertain. This CDR3 spans 16 amino acids. V lost 1 base and J lost 5; bases outside the gene matches: 6. The CDR3 sequence: CASSLLAGGRNNEQFF. The CDR3 nucleotides are TGTGCCAGCAGCTTGTTAGCGGGAGGACGAAACAATGAGCAGTTCTTC.

CDR3 protein: CATTVTGVGEQYF. CDR3 nucleotide sequence: TGTGCCACCACCGTGACGGGAGTAGGCGAGCAGTACTTC. The V and J genes are TRBV25-1 and TRBJ2-7; the D gene is possibly TRBD2 (6 bases). The CDR3 loop spans 13 amino acids. Deletions cut 10 bases from V and 6 bases from J, with 19 bases between. CDR1 MGHDK and CDR2 SYGVNS come from the germline V gene.